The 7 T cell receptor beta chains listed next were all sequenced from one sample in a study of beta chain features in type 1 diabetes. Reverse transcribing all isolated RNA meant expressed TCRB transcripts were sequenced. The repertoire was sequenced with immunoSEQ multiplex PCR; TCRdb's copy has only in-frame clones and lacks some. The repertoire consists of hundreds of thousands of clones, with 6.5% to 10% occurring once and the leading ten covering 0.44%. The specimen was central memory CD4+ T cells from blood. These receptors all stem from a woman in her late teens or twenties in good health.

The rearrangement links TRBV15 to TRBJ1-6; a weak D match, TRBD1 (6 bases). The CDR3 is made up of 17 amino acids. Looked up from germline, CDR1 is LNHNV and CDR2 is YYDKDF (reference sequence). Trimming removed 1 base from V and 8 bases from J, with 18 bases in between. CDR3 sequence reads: CATSRGGGGGRHSPLHF. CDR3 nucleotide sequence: TGTGCCACCAGCAGAGGCGGGGGAGGGGGACGCCATTCACCCCTCCACTTT.

The CDR3 loop is CASSETWGRTEAFF. The CDR3 region has the DNA TGTGCCAGCAGTGAGACCTGGGGAAGGACTGAAGCTTTCTTT. The chain couples TRBV25-1 to TRBJ1-1; no firm D call. The CDR3 consists of 14 residues. Per the germline V gene, CDR1 is MGHDK and CDR2 is SYGVNS. V lost 3 bases, J lost 5 bases, and 13 bases lay in between.

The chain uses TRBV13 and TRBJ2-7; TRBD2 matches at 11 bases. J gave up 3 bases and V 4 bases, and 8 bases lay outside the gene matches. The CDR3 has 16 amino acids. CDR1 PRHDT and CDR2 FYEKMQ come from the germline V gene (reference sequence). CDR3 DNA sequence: TGTGCCAGCAGCTCTAGGCCGACTAGCGGGGTCTACGAGCAGTACTTC. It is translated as CASSSRPTSGVYEQYF.

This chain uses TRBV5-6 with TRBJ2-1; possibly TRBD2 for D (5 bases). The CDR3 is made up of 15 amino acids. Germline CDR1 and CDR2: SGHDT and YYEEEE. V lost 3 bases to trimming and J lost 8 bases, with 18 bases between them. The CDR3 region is CASSSTIPWEHEQFF. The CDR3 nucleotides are TGTGCCAGCAGCTCCACAATTCCGTGGGAGCATGAGCAGTTCTTC.

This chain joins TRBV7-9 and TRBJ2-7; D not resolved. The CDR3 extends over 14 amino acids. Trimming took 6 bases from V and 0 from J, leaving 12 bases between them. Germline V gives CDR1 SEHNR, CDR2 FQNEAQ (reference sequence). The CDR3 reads CASRKTQSSYEQYF. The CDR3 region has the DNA TGTGCCAGCAGAAAGACACAAAGCTCCTACGAGCAGTACTTC.

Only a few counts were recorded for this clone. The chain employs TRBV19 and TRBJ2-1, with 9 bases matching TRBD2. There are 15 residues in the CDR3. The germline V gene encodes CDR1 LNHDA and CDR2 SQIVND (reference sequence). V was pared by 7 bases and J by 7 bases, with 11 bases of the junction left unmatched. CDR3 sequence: CASTMGLAGRNEQFF. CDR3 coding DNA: TGTGCCAGTACAATGGGACTAGCCGGGAGAAATGAGCAGTTCTTC.

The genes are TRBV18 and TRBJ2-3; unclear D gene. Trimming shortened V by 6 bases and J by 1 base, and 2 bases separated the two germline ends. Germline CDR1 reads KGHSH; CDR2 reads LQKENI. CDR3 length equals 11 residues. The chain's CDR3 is CASSRTDTQYF. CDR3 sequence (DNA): TGTGCCAGCTCGCGCACAGATACGCAGTATTTT.